This entry features one T cell receptor (beta chain) sequence. The sample is drawn from a study of blood T cell repertoires in COVID-19. CDR3 size: 16 residues. Trimming took 0 bases from V and 3 from J, leaving 15 bases between them. CDR1 is SGHNT and CDR2 is YYREEE in the germline V gene (reference sequence). Clones were read by immunoSEQ multiplex PCR, and TCRdb kept only the in-frame ones, dropping some. The table records 270,000 or so clones, 85% to 90% of them present only once. The TCR sequence derives from a woman between 25 and 40 years old with COVID-19, enrolled during active disease. The sample taken for sequencing was peripheral blood. V gene TRBV5-4 combines with J gene TRBJ1-2, with D perhaps TRBD1 (6 bases). The CDR3 protein is CASSLGTQGMDYGYTF. CDR3 DNA: TGTGCCAGCAGCTTGGGGACACAGGGTATGGACTATGGCTACACCTTC.